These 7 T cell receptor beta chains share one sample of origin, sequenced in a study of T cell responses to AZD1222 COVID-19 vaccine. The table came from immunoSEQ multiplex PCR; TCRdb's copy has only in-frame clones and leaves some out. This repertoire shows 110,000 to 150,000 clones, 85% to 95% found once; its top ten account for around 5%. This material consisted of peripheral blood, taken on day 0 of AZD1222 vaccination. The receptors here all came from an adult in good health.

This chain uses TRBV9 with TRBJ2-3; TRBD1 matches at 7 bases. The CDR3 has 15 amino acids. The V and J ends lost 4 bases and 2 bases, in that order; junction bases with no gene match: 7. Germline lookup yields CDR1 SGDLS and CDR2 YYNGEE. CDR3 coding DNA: TGTGCCAGCAGCTTTCAGGGGGTGTTCACAGATACGCAGTATTTT. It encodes CASSFQGVFTDTQYF.

The CDR3 DNA is TGTGCCAGCAGCTTCGGGCAGGGGGCGCCTGGGGCCAACGTCCTGACTTTC. It specifies CASSFGQGAPGANVLTF. V gene TRBV5-6 combines with J gene TRBJ2-6, with 8 positions matching TRBD1. Germline loops: CDR1 SGHDT, CDR2 YYEEEE. With 2 bases clipped from V and 2 bases from J, the junction kept 6 bases outside the gene matches. The CDR3 is 17 amino acids.

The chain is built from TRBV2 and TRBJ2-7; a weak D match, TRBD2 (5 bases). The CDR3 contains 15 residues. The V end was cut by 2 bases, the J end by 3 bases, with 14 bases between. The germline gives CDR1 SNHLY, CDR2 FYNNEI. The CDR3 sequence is CASSETRTHNYEQYF. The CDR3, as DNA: TGTGCCAGCAGTGAAACCAGGACTCATAACTACGAGCAGTACTTC.

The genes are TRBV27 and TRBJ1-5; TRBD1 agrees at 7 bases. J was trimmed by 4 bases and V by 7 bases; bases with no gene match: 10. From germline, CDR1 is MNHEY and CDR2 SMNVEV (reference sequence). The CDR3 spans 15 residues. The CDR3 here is CASTKDRVENQPQHF. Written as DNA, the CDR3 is TGTGCCAGCACCAAAGACAGGGTTGAAAATCAGCCCCAGCATTTT.

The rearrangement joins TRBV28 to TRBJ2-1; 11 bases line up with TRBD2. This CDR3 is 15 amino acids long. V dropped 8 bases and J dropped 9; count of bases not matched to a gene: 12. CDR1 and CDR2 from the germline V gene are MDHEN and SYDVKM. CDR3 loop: CASLSLAGGSSEQFF. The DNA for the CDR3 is TGTGCCAGCCTTTCGCTAGCGGGAGGTAGTAGTGAGCAGTTCTTC. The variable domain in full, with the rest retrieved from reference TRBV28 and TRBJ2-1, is DVKVTQSSRYLVKRTGEKVFLECVQDMDHENMFWYRQDPGLGLRLIYFSYDVKMKEKGDIPEGYSVSREKKERFSLILESASTNQTSMYLCASLSLAGGSSEQFFGPGTRLTVL.

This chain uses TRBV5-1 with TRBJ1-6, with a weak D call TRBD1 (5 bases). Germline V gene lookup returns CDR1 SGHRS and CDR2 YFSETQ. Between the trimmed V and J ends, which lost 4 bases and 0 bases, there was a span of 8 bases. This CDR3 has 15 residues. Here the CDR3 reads CASSRQSSYNSPLHF. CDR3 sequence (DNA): TGCGCCAGCAGCCGACAGAGCTCCTATAATTCACCCCTCCACTTT.

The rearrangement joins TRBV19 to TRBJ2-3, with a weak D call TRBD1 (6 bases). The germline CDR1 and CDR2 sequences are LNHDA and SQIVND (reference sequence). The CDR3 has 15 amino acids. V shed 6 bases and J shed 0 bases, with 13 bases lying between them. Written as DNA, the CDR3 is TGTGCCAGTAGGGCCCGGGACACTAGCACAGATACGCAGTATTTT. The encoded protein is CASRARDTSTDTQYF.